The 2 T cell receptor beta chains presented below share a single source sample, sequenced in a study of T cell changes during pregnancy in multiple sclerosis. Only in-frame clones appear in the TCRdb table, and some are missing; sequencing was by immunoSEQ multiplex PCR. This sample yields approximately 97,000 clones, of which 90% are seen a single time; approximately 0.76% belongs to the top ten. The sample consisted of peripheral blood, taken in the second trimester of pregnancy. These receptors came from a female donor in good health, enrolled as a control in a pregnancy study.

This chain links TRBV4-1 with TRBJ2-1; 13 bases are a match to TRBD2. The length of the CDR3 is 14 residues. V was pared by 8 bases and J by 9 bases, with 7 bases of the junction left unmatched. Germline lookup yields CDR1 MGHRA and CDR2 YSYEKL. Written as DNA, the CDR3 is TGCGCCAGCCAACTAGCGGGAGGGCCGGGTGAGCAGTTCTTC. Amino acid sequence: CASQLAGGPGEQFF.

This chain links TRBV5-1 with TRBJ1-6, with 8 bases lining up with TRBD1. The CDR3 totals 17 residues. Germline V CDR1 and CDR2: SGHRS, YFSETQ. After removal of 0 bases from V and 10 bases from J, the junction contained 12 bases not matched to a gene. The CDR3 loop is CASSLALGDRGKSPLHF. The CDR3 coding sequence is TGCGCCAGCAGCTTGGCGCTTGGTGACAGGGGTAAGTCACCCCTCCACTTT.